This T cell receptor (beta chain) was profiled in a study of CD8+ T cells in alopecia areata. At the level of the study: Treated patients were given 5 to 10 mg oral tofacitinib twice daily. Points from the study as a whole: Sequencing of scalp samples also captures resident alphabeta T cells of normal skin.

Once RNA had been extracted, it was reverse transcribed into cDNA to act as the sequencing template. Using immunoSEQ multiplex PCR, the repertoire was profiled, and TCRdb retains in-frame clones only, with some absent. The sample has 85,000 to 95,000 clones, approximately 70% seen once; the top ten hold 15% to 20%. Treatment specified: oral pan-JAK inhibitor, 5-10 mg twice daily. This clone was detected a few times. The target antigen is unknown. Deletions cut 1 base from V and 2 bases from J, with 3 bases between. Germline values: CDR1 SGHVT, CDR2 SQSDAQ. The CDR3 is 12 residues long. Specimen: CD8+ T cells sorted from blood, collected at week 44, from a patient treated with tofacitinib. This sequence originates from a human donor with alopecia areata. J is TRBJ2-7 and V is TRBV7-4, with unresolved D. The CDR3, as DNA: TGTGCCAGCAGCTTAGGGGCCTACGAGCAGTACTTC. It specifies CASSLGAYEQYF.